The next 12 T cell receptor beta chains were all read from a single sample in a study of control samples from healthy donors and cancer patients. TCRdb's copy holds only in-frame clones and misses some; the assay was immunoSEQ multiplex PCR. The table shows about 26,000 clones, with approximately 85% occurring only once. What was sequenced was PBMCs. The source is an older woman with head and neck cancer.

The rearrangement uses TRBV30 and TRBJ2-7; 8 positions match TRBD2. After removal of 4 bases from V and 0 bases from J, the junction contained 2 bases not matched to a gene. Germline V CDR1 and CDR2: GTSNPN, SVGIG (reference sequence). CDR3 length equals 13 residues. The CDR3 here is CAWTLAGSYEQYF. The CDR3, as DNA: TGTGCCTGGACCCTAGCGGGCTCCTACGAGCAGTACTTC.

The chain has TRBV24-1 and TRBJ2-3, with D perhaps assigned TRBD1 or TRBD2 (5 bases each). The V gene's germline CDR1 is KGHDR and CDR2 SFDVKD. This CDR3 has 14 residues. Trimming took off 7 bases at V and 0 bases at J, with 10 bases between the two ends. The DNA for the CDR3 is TGTGCCACCAGAGGGACCTTGAGCACAGATACGCAGTATTTT. Its translation: CATRGTLSTDTQYF.

The gene calls are TRBV7-2 and TRBJ2-5, with TRBD1 matching 8 bases. Trimming took 0 bases from V and 5 from J; bases not matched to a gene: 2. CDR1 and CDR2 (germline): SGHTA, FQGNSA. This CDR3 region has 14 residues. The CDR3 is CASSLATGVETQYF. CDR3 nucleotides: TGTGCCAGCAGCTTAGCGACAGGGGTCGAGACCCAGTACTTC.

The chain uses TRBV24-1 and TRBJ2-1; either TRBD1 or TRBD2 may fit D (5 bases each). Germline assignment: CDR1 KGHDR and CDR2 SFDVKD. V lost 4 bases and J 0 bases, leaving 12 bases between the germline ends. The CDR3 runs to 16 residues. CDR3 coding DNA: TGTGCCACCAGTGACGAATCAGGGAGCTCCTACAATGAGCAGTTCTTC. Amino acids: CATSDESGSSYNEQFF.

The chain recombines TRBV2 with TRBJ2-3; no clear D. Trimming took 5 bases from V and 3 from J, leaving 6 bases between them. The germline CDR1 and CDR2 sequences are SNHLY and FYNNEI. The CDR3 has 12 amino acids. As DNA, the CDR3 is TGTGCCAGCAGTTTGGGGACAGATACGCAGTATTTT. The encoded protein is CASSLGTDTQYF.

V is TRBV5-4 and J is TRBJ1-2; 7 bases fit TRBD1. V dropped 0 bases and J dropped 8; count of bases not matched to a gene: 4. The germline gives CDR1 SGHNT, CDR2 YYREEE (reference sequence). The CDR3 is 13 residues long. The CDR3 here is CASSLGQGGGYTF. The CDR3 bases are TGTGCCAGCAGCTTGGGACAGGGAGGCGGCTACACCTTC. Variable domain in full (rest from reference TRBV5-4 and TRBJ1-2): ETGVTQSPTHLIKTRGQQVTLRCSSQSGHNTVSWYQQALGQGPQFIFQYYREEENGRGNFPPRFSGLQFPNYSSELNVNALELDDSALYLCASSLGQGGGYTFGSGTRLTVV.

Only a few counts were recorded for this clone. CDR3 loop: CASSRTARSTNYGYTF. The CDR3, as DNA: TGTGCCAGTAGCAGAACAGCTAGATCTACCAACTATGGCTACACCTTC. The genes are TRBV19 and TRBJ1-2; no clear D gene. Germline CDR1 reads LNHDA; CDR2 reads SQIVND (reference sequence). This CDR3 spans 16 amino acids. Trimming shortened V by 6 bases and J by 2 bases, and 19 bases separated the two germline ends.

In regard to this clone: Relative to the germline gene, one junction end is altered; a read error may explain this. The J gene is TRBJ2-7, the V gene TRBV7-7, with 9 bases that match TRBD2. CDR3 length equals 13 residues. Looked up from germline, CDR1 is SSHAT and CDR2 is FNYEAQ (reference sequence). The CDR3 region is CASSLDLAGTQYF. The CDR3 DNA reads TGTGCTAGCAGCTTAGACCTAGCGGGGACGCAGTACTTC.

A single count supports this clone. The genes are TRBV7-2 and TRBJ1-6; D uncertain. The CDR3 extends over 18 amino acids. The V gene lost 6 bases and the J gene lost 4 bases, with 22 bases spanning the gap. Germline V gene lookup returns CDR1 SGHTA and CDR2 FQGNSA. CDR3: CASSHSTRSRAYNSPLHF. CDR3 sequence (DNA): TGTGCCAGCAGTCACTCGACCCGATCTCGAGCATATAATTCACCCCTCCACTTT.

This clone was counted between two and nine times. This chain uses TRBV4-1 with TRBJ1-2; D is undetermined. The CDR3 loop spans 16 amino acids. V shed 0 bases and J shed 5 bases, with 16 bases lying between them. CDR1 is MGHRA, CDR2 YSYEKL, per germline. The CDR3 DNA reads TGCGCCAGCAGCCAAGATTGGACGCGACGGGTTTATGGCTACACCTTC. Translating it yields CASSQDWTRRVYGYTF.

The J gene is TRBJ1-1, the V gene TRBV13, with TRBD1 as a possible D gene (6 bases). This CDR3 region has 14 residues. Germline V gene data show CDR1 as PRHDT and CDR2 as FYEKMQ (reference sequence). Trimming shortened V by 0 bases and J by 1 base, and 6 bases separated the two germline ends. CDR3: CASSLGQGNTEAFF. CDR3 nucleotides: TGTGCCAGCAGCTTAGGACAGGGGAACACTGAAGCTTTCTTT. Filled out from reference TRBV13 and TRBJ1-1, the complete variable domain reads AAGVIQSPRHLIKEKRETATLKCYPIPRHDTVYWYQQGPGQDPQFLISFYEKMQSDKGSIPDRFSAQQFSDYHSELNMSSLELGDSALYFCASSLGQGNTEAFFGQGTRLTVV.

The chain couples TRBV6-1 to TRBJ1-2, with a weak D call TRBD1 (5 bases). This CDR3 region has 15 residues. Between the trimmed V and J ends, which lost 0 bases and 8 bases, there was a span of 16 bases. CDR1 is MNHNS, CDR2 SASEGT, per germline. The DNA for the CDR3 is TGTGCCAGCAGTGAAGCGGTGGGCAGGGTCGGCGGCTACACCTTC. It yields the protein CASSEAVGRVGGYTF.